One sample yielded the 25 T cell receptor beta chains listed below, sequenced in a study of T-cell reconstitution after alpha-beta-depleted transplantation in children. Unique molecular identifiers were used to barcode this TCRbeta library. One entry per CDR3 protein results from TCRdb running MiXCR on the PCR reads. The table lists about 980,000 distinct CDR3 sequences, 25% to 35% of them singletons. Sequenced here: PBMCs, mostly from graft donor cells, sampled 360 days after TCRalphabeta/CD19-depleted stem cell transplant. Receptor source: a boy in the first two years of life who had a stem cell transplant for SCID, so the T cells may come from the graft donor.

This clonotype has only a few counts. V and J are TRBV11-2 and TRBJ2-7; D is perhaps TRBD1 (7 bases). Germline V gene data show CDR1 as SGHAT and CDR2 as FQNNGV. The V end lost 5 bases, the J end lost 6 bases, and 20 bases lay between the germline ends. CDR3 size: 15 residues. CDR3 sequence reads: CASSLYGRQGGEQYF. The CDR3 DNA reads as TGTGCCAGCAGCCTCTACGGAAGACAGGGAGGCGAGCAGTACTTC.

The V call is TRBV7-9, the J call TRBJ1-2; a weak D match, TRBD1 (6 bases). The V gene lost 5 bases and the J gene lost 6 bases, with 19 bases spanning the gap. The germline V gene has CDR1 SEHNR and CDR2 FQNEAQ (reference sequence). The CDR3 is 15 residues long. In DNA form, the CDR3 reads TGTGCCAGCAGCGCCTCCGGGACAACTGTACATGGCTACACCTTC. Residues: CASSASGTTVHGYTF.

This chain connects TRBV12-3 or TRBV12-4 to TRBJ1-2; 10 nucleotides agree with TRBD1. After removal of 8 bases from V and 5 bases from J, the junction contained 5 bases not matched to a gene. The CDR3 totals 13 residues. The DNA of the CDR3 is TGTGCCAGCGTAGACAGGGGGCTGTATGGCTACACCTTC. As protein: CASVDRGLYGYTF.

This clonotype has just a few counts. The chain joins TRBV4-3 to TRBJ2-3, with TRBD2 identical over 7 bases. This CDR3 comprises 15 residues. Looked up from germline, CDR1 is LGHNA and CDR2 is YSLEER. V shed 1 base, J shed 1 base, and the junction held 2 bases outside the gene matches. CDR3 region: CASSQGDYGTDTQYF. DNA for the CDR3: TGCGCCAGCAGCCAAGGGGACTACGGCACAGATACGCAGTATTTT.

The chain links TRBV7-7 to TRBJ2-5; D not certain. V gave up 1 base and J gave up 7 bases, with 13 bases separating them. Germline assignment: CDR1 SSHAT and CDR2 FNYEAQ (reference sequence). This CDR3 spans 14 amino acids. The CDR3 is CASSLDALSGTQYF. As DNA, the CDR3 is TGTGCCAGCAGCTTAGATGCTCTGTCGGGGACCCAGTACTTC.

The rearrangement uses TRBV12-3 or TRBV12-4 and TRBJ2-7; tentatively, D is TRBD1 (6 bases). Trimming took off 6 bases at V and 0 bases at J, with 15 bases between the two ends. The CDR3 is 15 amino acids. The CDR3 region is CASRYRQGSSYEQYF. Written as DNA, the CDR3 is TGTGCCAGCAGGTACAGGCAGGGGAGCTCCTACGAGCAGTACTTC.

The chain uses TRBV11-1 and TRBJ2-5, with a weak D call TRBD2 (6 bases). The CDR3 length is 19 residues. The V gene's germline CDR1 is SGHAT and CDR2 FQDESV (reference sequence). Trimming removed 7 bases at V and 2 bases at J, with 29 bases between. The CDR3 sequence is CASISDGGDFNGLQETQYF. The CDR3 DNA reads as TGTGCCAGCATCTCCGATGGAGGGGACTTTAACGGGTTACAAGAGACCCAGTACTTC.

The CDR3 DNA follows: TGTGCCAGCTCACCACTTGGTCAGCGGGCCTACGAGCAGTACTTC. The encoded protein is CASSPLGQRAYEQYF. The gene calls are TRBV18 and TRBJ2-7; possible D gene TRBD2, 6 bases. Trimming removed 1 base at V and 2 bases at J, with 12 bases between. Germline CDR1 reads KGHSH; CDR2 reads LQKENI. CDR3 length equals 15 residues.

This clonotype was observed at least ten times. The rearrangement joins TRBV12-3 or TRBV12-4 to TRBJ2-7; possibly TRBD2 for D (5 bases). There are 12 residues in the CDR3. V was trimmed by 1 base and J by 6 bases, leaving 7 bases between them. CDR3 sequence: CASSLGGGEQYF. DNA for the CDR3: TGTGCCAGCAGTTTAGGTGGAGGCGAGCAGTACTTC.

This clonotype was seen more than once but under ten times. This chain joins TRBV20-1 and TRBJ2-3, with D hard to call. Trimming cost V 0 bases and J 3 bases, with 16 bases left between them. This CDR3 is 16 amino acids long. Germline V gives CDR1 DFQATT, CDR2 SNEGSKA (reference sequence). CDR3 amino acids: CSARDSVLKTTDTQYF. CDR3 bases: TGCAGTGCTAGAGATTCGGTCTTAAAAACGACAGATACGCAGTATTTT.

In regard to this clonotype: A much larger clone lies a single base off, so this may be a read error. The chain recombines TRBV28 with TRBJ2-3; D call uncertain. Per the germline V gene, CDR1 is MDHEN and CDR2 is SYDVKM. Trimming removed 1 base at V and 2 bases at J, with 4 bases between. The CDR3 is made up of 13 amino acids. The CDR3 coding sequence is TGTGCCAGCAGTTTATCGGCCACAGATACGCAGTATTTT. It encodes CASSLSATDTQYF.

This clonotype was found once. The V call is TRBV6-1, the J call TRBJ1-5; D not resolved. The germline gives CDR1 MNHNS, CDR2 SASEGT. The V gene lost 8 bases and the J gene lost 1 base, with 12 bases spanning the gap. The CDR3 has 14 residues. The CDR3 nucleotides are TGTGCCAGCGTCGAAACGAGGAGCAATCAGCCCCAGCATTTT. Residues: CASVETRSNQPQHF.

This clonotype was recorded a few times. The chain recombines TRBV4-1 with TRBJ1-1, with D maybe TRBD1 (5 bases). Trimming pared 1 base from V and 4 bases from J, leaving 16 bases between. Germline V gene sequence: CDR1 MGHRA, CDR2 YSYEKL. This CDR3 comprises 16 residues. The DNA for the CDR3 is TGCGCCAGCAGCCAAGTCCTAGGGAGGGGATCCACTGAAGCTTTCTTT. This gives the protein CASSQVLGRGSTEAFF.

The chain carries TRBV5-1 and TRBJ2-7, with D possibly matching TRBD1 (5 bases). In germline, CDR1 is SGHRS, CDR2 YFSETQ. The V end lost 4 bases, the J end lost 4 bases, and 15 bases lay between the germline ends. The CDR3 consists of 14 residues. The CDR3 DNA reads TGCGCCAGCAGCCCTGGGGCGTCCGGATACGAGCAGTACTTC. As protein: CASSPGASGYEQYF.

The rearrangement joins TRBV3-1 to TRBJ2-1, with D possibly matching TRBD1 (5 bases). Germline CDR1 and CDR2: LGHDT and YNNKEL (reference sequence). CDR3 length: 16 residues. The V end lost 0 bases, the J end lost 4 bases, and 13 bases lay between the germline ends. Written as DNA, the CDR3 is TGTGCCAGCAGCCAAGAAGTCAGGGTCCCGTACAATGAGCAGTTCTTC. It is translated as CASSQEVRVPYNEQFF.

The rearrangement joins TRBV4-1 to TRBJ2-7; TRBD1 aligns across 8 bases. Per germline, CDR1 MGHRA and CDR2 YSYEKL. This CDR3 comprises 16 residues. V dropped 4 bases and J dropped 0; count of bases not matched to a gene: 8. CDR3 residues: CASSPALGQDSYEQYF. Written as DNA, the CDR3 is TGCGCCAGCAGCCCTGCCTTGGGACAGGACTCCTACGAGCAGTACTTC.

The rearrangement links TRBV10-3 to TRBJ2-3; tentative D call: TRBD1 (5 bases). The CDR3 extends over 13 amino acids. Trimming removed 8 bases from V and 6 bases from J, with 15 bases in between. Germline CDR1 and CDR2: ENHRY and SYGVKD. The CDR3 spells CAISGLGYDTQYF. In DNA form, the CDR3 reads TGTGCCATCTCAGGGTTGGGGTATGATACGCAGTATTTT.

V usage is TRBV7-2 and J usage is TRBJ1-4; 7 bases match TRBD1. J was trimmed by 2 bases and V by 5 bases; bases with no gene match: 8. The CDR3 is 16 amino acids. CDR1 is SGHTA, CDR2 FQGNSA, per germline. The CDR3 bases are TGTGCCAGCAGCCAGGGACAGATTGGGACTAATGAAAAACTGTTTTTT. Its translation is CASSQGQIGTNEKLFF. The full variable domain, with the rest looked up from reference TRBV7-2 and TRBJ1-4, is GAGVSQSPSNKVTEKGKDVELRCDPISGHTALYWYRQSLGQGLEFLIYFQGNSAPDKSGLPSDRFSAERTGGSVSTLTIQRTQQEDSAVYLCASSQGQIGTNEKLFFGSGTQLSVL.

This chain uses TRBV7-8 with TRBJ2-2; TRBD2 aligns across 10 bases. This CDR3 has 19 residues. Germline values: CDR1 SGHVS, CDR2 FQNEAQ. V lost 4 bases and J lost 5; bases outside the gene matches: 16. The CDR3 here is CASSSAGHSGGQGTGELFF. The CDR3 DNA sequence: TGTGCCAGCAGCTCCGCCGGCCATAGCGGGGGGCAGGGGACCGGGGAGCTGTTTTTT.

This chain joins TRBV29-1 and TRBJ2-1; 12 positions match TRBD2. CDR1 SQVTM and CDR2 ANQGSEA come from the germline V gene. The length of the CDR3 is 15 residues. The V segment lost 4 bases and the J segment 7 bases; nucleotides outside the gene matches: 8. The CDR3 nucleotides are TGCAGCGTTGGCCTAGCGGGGGGGATAGGAAATGAGCAGTTCTTC. It translates to CSVGLAGGIGNEQFF.

In its sample, this clonotype was seen a few times. This chain uses TRBV25-1 with TRBJ2-7; D gene unclear. Germline values: CDR1 MGHDK, CDR2 SYGVNS. Deletions cut 4 bases from V and 3 bases from J, with 4 bases between. CDR3 length: 11 residues. The DNA for the CDR3 is TGTGCCAGCAGTGCCGTCTACGAGCAGTACTTC. This translates into CASSAVYEQYF.

Written as DNA, the CDR3 is TGTGCCAGCAGGATTTACAATGAGCAGTTCTTC. It yields the protein CASRIYNEQFF. The genes are TRBV12-3 or TRBV12-4 and TRBJ2-1; D call uncertain. The ends were cut back, 6 bases at V and 4 bases at J, with 4 bases in the middle. CDR3 length: 11 residues.

Details on this clonotype: At one end, the junction sequence differs from germline, possibly due to a read error. CDR3 protein: CASSPTVSDTEYF. The DNA of the CDR3 is TGTGCCAGCAGCCCTACTGTATCGGATACGGAGTATTTT. The V gene is TRBV7-2, the J gene TRBJ2-3; D is undetermined. The V gene's germline CDR1 is SGHTA and CDR2 FQGNSA. The CDR3 loop spans 13 amino acids.

The J gene is TRBJ2-4, the V gene TRBV18; the D gene is possibly TRBD2 (5 bases). Trimming took off 5 bases at V and 8 bases at J, with 16 bases between the two ends. Germline loops: CDR1 KGHSH, CDR2 LQKENI. The CDR3 runs 14 residues. The chain's CDR3 is CASSSRSGLDIQYF. The CDR3 DNA sequence: TGTGCCAGCTCATCAAGGAGCGGACTGGACATTCAGTACTTC.

This clonotype was seen more than once but under ten times. V is TRBV20-1 and J is TRBJ2-5; 9 nucleotides match TRBD1. The CDR3 loop spans 16 amino acids. J was trimmed by 4 bases and V by 6 bases; bases with no gene match: 15. Germline loops: CDR1 DFQATT, CDR2 SNEGSKA (reference sequence). In DNA, the CDR3 is TGCAGTGCCCCGGACAGACGGACAGGGGATGTAGAGACCCAGTACTTC. It translates to CSAPDRRTGDVETQYF.